The clone carrying this T cell receptor (beta chain) appeared a single time. This CDR3 spans 13 amino acids. Trimming shortened V by 3 bases and J by 3 bases, and 11 bases separated the two germline ends. Germline V lookup: CDR1 SQVTM, CDR2 ANQGSEA. This entry belongs to a study of blood T cell repertoires in COVID-19. The overall study: The samples span acute and convalescent COVID-19 from the United States, Italy and Spain. T cells, B-cell-depleted T cells, or PBMCs provided the cDNA or gDNA that served as material.

As processed by the authors: Reference gene primer amplification yielded estimated nucleated cell counts. Only in-frame clones appear in the TCRdb table, and some are missing; sequencing was by immunoSEQ multiplex PCR. That table furnishes V, J and clone size, whereas the DNA furnished D and trimming. Altogether some 280,000 clones are present, approximately 86% being singletons, with the ten largest covering around 3.7%. The sample comprised peripheral blood. This TCR was sampled from a woman in her forties or fifties with active or convalescent COVID-19. V gene TRBV29-1 combines with J gene TRBJ1-2; a possible D gene is TRBD1 (6 bases). In DNA, the CDR3 is TGCAGCGTTGAGCCCGGACAGCACTATGGCTACACCTTC. As protein: CSVEPGQHYGYTF.